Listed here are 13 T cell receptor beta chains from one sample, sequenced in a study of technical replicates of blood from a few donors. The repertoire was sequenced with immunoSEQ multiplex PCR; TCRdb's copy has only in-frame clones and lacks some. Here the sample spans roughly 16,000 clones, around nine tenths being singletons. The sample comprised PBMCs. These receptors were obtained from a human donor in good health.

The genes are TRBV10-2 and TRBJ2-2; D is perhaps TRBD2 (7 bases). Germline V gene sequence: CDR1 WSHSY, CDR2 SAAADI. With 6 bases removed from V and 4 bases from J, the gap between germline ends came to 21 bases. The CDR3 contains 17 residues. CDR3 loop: CASRPPGGESGTGELFF. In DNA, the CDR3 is TGCGCCAGCAGACCCCCGGGGGGCGAGTCTGGCACCGGGGAGCTGTTTTTT.

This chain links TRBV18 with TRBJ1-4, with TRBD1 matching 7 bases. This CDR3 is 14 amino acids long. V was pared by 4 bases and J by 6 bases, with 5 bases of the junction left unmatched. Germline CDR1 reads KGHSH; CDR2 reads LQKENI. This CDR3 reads CASSLIDRDEKLFF. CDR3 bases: TGTGCCAGCTCACTAATTGACAGGGATGAAAAACTGTTTTTT.

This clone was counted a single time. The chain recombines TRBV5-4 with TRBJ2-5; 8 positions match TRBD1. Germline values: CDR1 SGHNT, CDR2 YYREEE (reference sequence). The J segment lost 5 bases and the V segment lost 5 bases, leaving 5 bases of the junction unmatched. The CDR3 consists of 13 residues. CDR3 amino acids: CASSSDRDETQYF. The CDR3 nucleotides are TGTGCCAGCAGTTCGGACAGGGACGAGACCCAGTACTTC. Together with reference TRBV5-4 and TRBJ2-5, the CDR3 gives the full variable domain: ETGVTQSPTHLIKTRGQQVTLRCSSQSGHNTVSWYQQALGQGPQFIFQYYREEENGRGNFPPRFSGLQFPNYSSELNVNALELDDSALYLCASSSDRDETQYFGPGTRLLVL.

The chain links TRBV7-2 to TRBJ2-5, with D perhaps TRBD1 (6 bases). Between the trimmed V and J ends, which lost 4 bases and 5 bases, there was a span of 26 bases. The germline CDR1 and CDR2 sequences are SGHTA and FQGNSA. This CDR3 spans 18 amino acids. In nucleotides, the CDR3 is TGTGCCAGCAGCTCCCCCTTCGACTGGCCCGAAAGGGGGGAGACCCAGTACTTC. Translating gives CASSSPFDWPERGETQYF.

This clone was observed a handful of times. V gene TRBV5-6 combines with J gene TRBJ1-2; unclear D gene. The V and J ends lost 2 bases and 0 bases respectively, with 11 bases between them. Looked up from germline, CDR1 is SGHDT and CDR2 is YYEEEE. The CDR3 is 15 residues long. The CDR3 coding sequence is TGTGCCAGCAGCTTTAGTCAGGCCCCTAACTATGGCTACACCTTC. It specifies CASSFSQAPNYGYTF.

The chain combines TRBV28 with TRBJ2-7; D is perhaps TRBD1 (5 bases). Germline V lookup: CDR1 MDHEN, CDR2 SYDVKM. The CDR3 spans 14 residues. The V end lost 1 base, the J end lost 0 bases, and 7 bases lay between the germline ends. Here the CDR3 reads CASSLYRNSYEQYF. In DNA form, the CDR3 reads TGTGCCAGCAGTTTATACAGGAACTCCTACGAGCAGTACTTC.

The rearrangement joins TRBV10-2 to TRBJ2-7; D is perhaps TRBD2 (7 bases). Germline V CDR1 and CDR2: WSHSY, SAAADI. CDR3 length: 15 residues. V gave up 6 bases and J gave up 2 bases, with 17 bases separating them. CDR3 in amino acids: CASREGGGTAYEQYF. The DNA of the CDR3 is TGCGCCAGCAGGGAGGGGGGGGGAACGGCCTACGAGCAGTACTTC.

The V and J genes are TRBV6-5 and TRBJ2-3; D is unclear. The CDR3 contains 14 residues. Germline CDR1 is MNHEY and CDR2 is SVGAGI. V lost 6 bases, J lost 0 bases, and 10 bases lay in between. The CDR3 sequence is CASSSQTSTDTQYF. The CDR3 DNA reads TGTGCCAGCAGCTCCCAGACTAGCACAGATACGCAGTATTTT.

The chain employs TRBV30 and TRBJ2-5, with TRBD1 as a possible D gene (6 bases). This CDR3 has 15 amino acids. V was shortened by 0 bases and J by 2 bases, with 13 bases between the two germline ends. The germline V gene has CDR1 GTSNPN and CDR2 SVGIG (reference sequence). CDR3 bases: TGTGCCTGGAGTGTAGGACAGTACCAACAAGAGACCCAGTACTTC. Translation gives CAWSVGQYQQETQYF.

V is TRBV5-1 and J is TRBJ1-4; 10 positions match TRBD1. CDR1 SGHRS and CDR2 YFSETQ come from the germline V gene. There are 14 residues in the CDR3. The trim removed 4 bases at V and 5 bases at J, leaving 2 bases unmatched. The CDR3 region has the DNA TGCGCCAGCAGCGCGGGACAGGGGAATGAAAAACTGTTTTTT. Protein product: CASSAGQGNEKLFF.

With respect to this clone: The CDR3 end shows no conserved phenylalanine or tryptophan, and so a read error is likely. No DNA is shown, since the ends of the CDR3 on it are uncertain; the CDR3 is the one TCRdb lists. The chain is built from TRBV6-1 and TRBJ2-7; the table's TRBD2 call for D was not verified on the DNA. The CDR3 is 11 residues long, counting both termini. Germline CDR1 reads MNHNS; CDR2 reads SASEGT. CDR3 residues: CASSEVMETCI.

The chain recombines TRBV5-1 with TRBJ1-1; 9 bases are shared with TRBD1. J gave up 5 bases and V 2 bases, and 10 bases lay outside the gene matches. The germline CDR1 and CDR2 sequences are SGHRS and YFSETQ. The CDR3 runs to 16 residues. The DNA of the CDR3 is TGCGCCAGCAGCTTCCGTGGGGACAGGGATCTAACTGAAGCTTTCTTT. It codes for CASSFRGDRDLTEAFF.

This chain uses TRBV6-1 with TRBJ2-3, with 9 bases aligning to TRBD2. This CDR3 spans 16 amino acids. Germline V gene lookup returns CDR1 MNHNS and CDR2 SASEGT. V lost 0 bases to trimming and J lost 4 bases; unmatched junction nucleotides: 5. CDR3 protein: CASSEARGRAADTQYF. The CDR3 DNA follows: TGTGCCAGCAGTGAAGCGCGCGGGAGGGCGGCAGATACGCAGTATTTT.